The next 23 T cell receptor beta chains were all read from a single sample in a study of shared clonotypes between healthy human individuals. TCRdb's copy holds only in-frame clones and misses some; the assay was immunoSEQ multiplex PCR. The table includes about 1.5 million clones, 98% detected once. Material: naive CD4+ T cells sorted from blood. Subset meaning: CD45RA+ positively selected. All receptors come from a man younger than 45 in good health.

The chain uses TRBV7-9 and TRBJ1-5; D is perhaps TRBD1 (5 bases). CDR3 size: 16 residues. Looked up from germline, CDR1 is SEHNR and CDR2 is FQNEAQ (reference sequence). With 5 bases removed from V and 3 bases from J, the gap between germline ends came to 17 bases. CDR3 region: CASSPEGVDINQPQHF. Written as DNA, the CDR3 is TGTGCCAGCAGCCCCGAAGGGGTGGACATCAATCAGCCCCAGCATTTT.

J is TRBJ2-5 and V is TRBV14; TRBD2 matches at 11 bases. This CDR3 comprises 16 residues. CDR1 is SGHDN, CDR2 FVKESK, per germline. V lost 1 base and J lost 2; bases outside the gene matches: 3. CDR3 protein: CASSQVGLADQETQYF. The CDR3 region has the DNA TGTGCCAGCAGCCAAGTGGGACTAGCGGATCAAGAGACCCAGTACTTC.

The chain recombines TRBV7-2 with TRBJ2-3, with a weak D call TRBD1 (6 bases). V lost 1 base, J lost 4 bases, and 18 bases lay in between. Per the germline V gene, CDR1 is SGHTA and CDR2 is FQGNSA. The CDR3 runs 17 residues. The CDR3 sequence is CASSLGHRANKPDTQYF. The CDR3 DNA reads as TGTGCCAGCAGCTTAGGGCACAGGGCCAACAAGCCAGATACGCAGTATTTT.

With regard to this clone: One end of the junction does not line up with germline, which may come from a read error. This chain joins TRBV7-7 and TRBJ2-2; 12 bases map to TRBD2. Germline lookup yields CDR1 SSHAT and CDR2 FNYEAQ (reference sequence). CDR3 length: 17 residues. CDR3 in amino acids: CASSRTSGTAATGELFF. The CDR3 DNA sequence: TGTGCTAGCAGCCGGACTAGCGGGACCGCCGCCACCGGGGAGCTGTTTTTT.

J is TRBJ2-3 and V is TRBV18; D may be TRBD1 or TRBD2 (7 bases each). The CDR3 loop spans 15 amino acids. Germline V gene sequence: CDR1 KGHSH, CDR2 LQKENI. V was cut by 2 bases and J by 3 bases, with 12 bases left in between. CDR3 amino acids: CASSPSGTATDTQYF. CDR3 in DNA: TGTGCCAGCTCACCAAGCGGGACAGCAACAGATACGCAGTATTTT.

The chain has TRBV11-2 and TRBJ2-7, with D uncertain. The germline V gene encodes CDR1 SGHAT and CDR2 FQNNGV. V was trimmed by 5 bases and J by 6 bases, leaving 11 bases between them. This CDR3 comprises 12 residues. The CDR3 loop reads CASSPSHSEQYF. The CDR3 DNA sequence: TGTGCCAGCAGCCCCTCCCATTCCGAGCAGTACTTC.

V usage is TRBV28 and J usage is TRBJ2-7; D tentatively reads TRBD1 or TRBD2 (5 bases each). The CDR3 runs to 14 residues. Per the germline V gene, CDR1 is MDHEN and CDR2 is SYDVKM. V lost 6 bases and J 3 bases, leaving 15 bases between the germline ends. The CDR3 sequence: CASSPGTYLYEQYF. CDR3 nucleotides: TGTGCCAGCAGCCCCGGGACCTACCTCTACGAGCAGTACTTC.

The chain joins TRBV9 to TRBJ2-7; 8 bases map to TRBD2. V was pared by 4 bases and J by 2 bases, with 8 bases of the junction left unmatched. The germline CDR1 and CDR2 sequences are SGDLS and YYNGEE. This CDR3 has 15 residues. The CDR3 is CASSLEGGRTYEQYF. CDR3 coding DNA: TGTGCCAGCAGCCTCGAGGGCGGGAGGACCTACGAGCAGTACTTC.

V usage is TRBV7-9 and J usage is TRBJ1-2; D call uncertain. Deletions cut 0 bases from V and 8 bases from J, with 19 bases between. This CDR3 spans 16 amino acids. Germline V gene lookup returns CDR1 SEHNR and CDR2 FQNEAQ (reference sequence). DNA of the CDR3: TGTGCCAGCAGCTTAGCGGGTGGCCGGGCCAGCGGCGGCTACACCTTC. It specifies CASSLAGGRASGGYTF.

The chain is built from TRBV28 and TRBJ2-7; D remains ambiguous. The CDR3 runs to 15 residues. Trimming shortened V by 2 bases and J by 6 bases, and 17 bases separated the two germline ends. Germline V gene data show CDR1 as MDHEN and CDR2 as SYDVKM. CDR3 region: CASSLIGRISSEQYF. CDR3 DNA: TGTGCCAGCAGTTTAATTGGACGGATTTCTAGCGAGCAGTACTTC.

The chain employs TRBV15 and TRBJ1-4, with D maybe TRBD1 (6 bases). Trimming removed 5 bases from V and 1 base from J, with 14 bases in between. CDR3 length: 16 residues. Germline V lookup: CDR1 LNHNV, CDR2 YYDKDF (reference sequence). For the CDR3, the DNA is TGTGCCACCAGCGAGGTACCCAGGGGAACTAATGAAAAACTGTTTTTT. Its translation: CATSEVPRGTNEKLFF.

The V gene is TRBV7-4, the J gene TRBJ1-4; no firm D call. Trimming took 3 bases from V and 0 from J, leaving 14 bases between them. Germline V CDR1 and CDR2: SGHVT, SQSDAQ. This CDR3 region has 17 residues. Here the CDR3 reads CASSFRTLGATNEKLFF. The CDR3 DNA reads TGTGCCAGCAGCTTCCGGACTCTCGGGGCAACTAATGAAAAACTGTTTTTT.

V gene TRBV29-1 combines with J gene TRBJ2-3, with TRBD2 matching 7 bases. V shed 7 bases and J 5 bases; nucleotides not matched to a gene: 15. The CDR3 is 15 amino acids. Germline V CDR1 and CDR2: SQVTM, ANQGSEA. The CDR3 nucleotides read TGCAGCGCGCGTCCTAGCGGAGACGCGGGAGATACGCAGTATTTT. This translates into CSARPSGDAGDTQYF.

The rearrangement uses TRBV19 and TRBJ2-7; 7 positions agree with TRBD1. This CDR3 comprises 15 residues. Germline CDR1 and CDR2: LNHDA and SQIVND (reference sequence). J lost 2 bases, V lost 6 bases, and 10 bases had no gene match. The CDR3: CASRPRGQVAYEQYF. The CDR3 DNA reads as TGTGCCAGTAGACCGCGTGGACAGGTAGCCTACGAGCAGTACTTC.

Details on this clone: Different DNA sequences within this sample yield the same CDR3. V and J are TRBV6-5 and TRBJ2-3, with a weak D call TRBD2 (6 bases). Germline V gene data show CDR1 as MNHEY and CDR2 as SVGAGI. V lost 2 bases, J lost 0 bases, and 9 bases lay in between. The CDR3 length is 15 residues. CDR3 amino acids: CASSYGGTSTDTQYF. The CDR3, as DNA: TGTGCCAGCAGTTACGGAGGGACTAGCACAGATACGCAGTATTTT.

Only one count was recorded for this clone. The chain carries TRBV7-6 and TRBJ2-6; D tentatively fits TRBD1 or TRBD2 (5 bases each). From germline, CDR1 is SGHVS and CDR2 FNYEAQ. The CDR3 runs 16 residues. V was trimmed by 5 bases and J by 4 bases, leaving 15 bases between them. CDR3 DNA sequence: TGTGCCAGCAGCCGTCCCTGGGGGACCGGGGCCAACGTCCTGACTTTC. This translates into CASSRPWGTGANVLTF.

A remark on this clone: Other DNA sequences of this sample code for an identical CDR3. The chain uses TRBV10-1 and TRBJ1-5; D not certain. CDR3 length equals 12 residues. V was pared by 4 bases and J by 6 bases, with 7 bases between. CDR1 WNHNN and CDR2 SYGVQD come from the germline V gene (reference sequence). The CDR3 is CASSAGTQPQHF. In DNA, the CDR3 is TGCGCCAGCAGTGCAGGCACTCAGCCCCAGCATTTT.

This sequence joins TRBV19 and TRBJ2-5; D is unresolved. The CDR3 consists of 14 residues. V was trimmed by 0 bases and J by 5 bases, leaving 10 bases between them. Germline V gene sequence: CDR1 LNHDA, CDR2 SQIVND (reference sequence). The CDR3: CASSIDPGVETQYF. DNA for the CDR3: TGTGCCAGTAGTATAGATCCAGGAGTTGAGACCCAGTACTTC.

The CDR3 protein is CASSPDFINEQFF. In nucleotides, the CDR3 is TGTGCCAGCAGCCCAGACTTCATCAATGAGCAGTTCTTC. This chain connects TRBV28 to TRBJ2-1; D gene unclear. Germline V lookup: CDR1 MDHEN, CDR2 SYDVKM. The ends were cut back, 6 bases at V and 6 bases at J, with 12 bases in the middle. This CDR3 contains 13 residues.

As for this clone: At one end, the junction sequence differs from germline, possibly due to a read error. The genes are TRBV15 and TRBJ2-2; 10 bases align to TRBD2. The CDR3 sequence is 19 residues long. Per the germline V gene, CDR1 is LNHNV and CDR2 is YYDKDF (reference sequence). CDR3 region: CATNRGRRSQREGPGELFF. CDR3 bases: TGTGCCACCAACAGAGGTCGAAGGTCCCAGCGGGAGGGCCCCGGGGAGCTGTTTTTT.

The chain joins TRBV10-2 to TRBJ2-5, with D uncertain. CDR1 WSHSY and CDR2 SAAADI come from the germline V gene. The V and J ends lost 10 bases and 5 bases respectively, with 11 bases between them. The CDR3 is made up of 11 amino acids. The DNA for the CDR3 is TGCGCCACCCTCCTGGCCGAGACCCAGTACTTC. This translates into CATLLAETQYF.

This chain connects TRBV5-4 to TRBJ2-1; D gene ambiguous. This CDR3 has 11 residues. Deletions cut 1 base from V and 7 bases from J, with 3 bases between. The germline CDR1 and CDR2 sequences are SGHNT and YYREEE (reference sequence). The CDR3 region has the DNA TGTGCCAGCAGCTTGAAGAATGAGCAGTTCTTC. This encodes CASSLKNEQFF. Based on the CDR3 plus reference TRBV5-4 and TRBJ2-1, the full variable domain is ETGVTQSPTHLIKTRGQQVTLRCSSQSGHNTVSWYQQALGQGPQFIFQYYREEENGRGNFPPRFSGLQFPNYSSELNVNALELDDSALYLCASSLKNEQFFGPGTRLTVL.

The rearrangement uses TRBV11-2 and TRBJ2-1; D remains unclear. The CDR3 is made up of 15 amino acids. Trimming took 5 bases from V and 4 from J, leaving 15 bases between them. The germline V gene has CDR1 SGHAT and CDR2 FQNNGV. CDR3 loop: CASSPEVVSYNEQFF. The CDR3 coding sequence is TGTGCCAGCAGCCCGGAAGTCGTTTCTTACAATGAGCAGTTCTTC.